The present T cell receptor beta chain was sequenced within a study of CXCR3-negative and CXCR3-positive naive CD8 T cells. Study conclusions and caveats: Memory CD8+ cells showed much lower diversity, while both naive subsets displayed comparably high diversity. TRB CDR3s were more hydrophobic in CXCR3-positive than in CXCR3-negative naive cells. Memory cells showed distinct TRBV-TRBJ patterns, while the two naive subsets matched.

This CDR3 is 15 amino acids long. CDR1 is MDHEN, CDR2 SYDVKM, per germline. In the case of this clonotype: Its antigen is unknown.

Carrying UMI labels, the TRB cDNA libraries were prepared through 5' RACE. TCRdb derives one entry per CDR3 protein from the 5' RACE reads, leaving out DNA. In all, the sample yields about 140,000 distinct CDR3 sequences. The chain recombines TRBV28 with TRBJ1-5; the D call from TCRdb, TRBD1, cannot be confirmed without DNA. This TCR came from a human donor in good health. Some clones in this sample may be carry-over from other donors' samples. Sequencing was done on a sample of naive CXCR3+ CD8+ T cells from blood. Sample subset: CD45RO-CCR7+CD27+CD95- naive CD8+ T cells expressing CXCR3 (TNR3+). CDR3 region: CASSLSGNSNQPQHF. Supplemented by reference TRBV28 and TRBJ1-5, the full variable domain reads DVKVTQSSRYLVKRTGEKVFLECVQDMDHENMFWYRQDPGLGLRLIYFSYDVKMKEKGDIPEGYSVSREKKERFSLILESASTNQTSMYLCASSLSGNSNQPQHFGDGTRLSIL.